These 27 T cell receptor beta chains originate from one sample sequenced in a study of cytomegalovirus exposure and HLA in healthy donors. PCR involved 60 Vbeta and 13 Jbeta primers. The repertoire was sequenced with immunoSEQ multiplex PCR; TCRdb's copy has only in-frame clones and lacks some. This table has some 98,000 clones, roughly 81% appearing once. The sequencing input was PBMCs. The receptors here all came from a man aged 35 to 55 in good health and CMV-seronegative.

The rearrangement uses TRBV4-1 and TRBJ2-7; 7 bases are shared with TRBD1. Germline CDR1 reads MGHRA; CDR2 reads YSYEKL. This CDR3 region has 14 residues. Trimming cost V 4 bases and J 5 bases; bases outside gene matches: 8. CDR3 amino acids: CASSLRLGQNEQYF. For the CDR3, the DNA is TGCGCCAGCAGCCTACGACTGGGACAGAACGAGCAGTACTTC.

The chain couples TRBV5-4 to TRBJ1-1, with 7 bases that match TRBD1. With 0 bases clipped from V and 5 bases from J, the junction kept 4 bases outside the gene matches. This CDR3 has 14 residues. CDR1 and CDR2 (germline): SGHNT, YYREEE (reference sequence). CDR3 nucleotide sequence: TGTGCCAGCAGCTTGGCCGGCAGGGGGACTGAAGCTTTCTTT. It encodes CASSLAGRGTEAFF.

The rearrangement links TRBV15 to TRBJ2-3, with 11 bases aligning to TRBD1. V was clipped by 2 bases and J by 5 bases; unmatched bases: 6. The CDR3 totals 16 residues. CDR1 LNHNV and CDR2 YYDKDF come from the germline V gene (reference sequence). The CDR3 sequence: CATSRSGTGGEDTQYF. The CDR3 nucleotides read TGTGCCACCAGCAGATCCGGGACAGGGGGTGAAGATACGCAGTATTTT.

The rearrangement joins TRBV29-1 to TRBJ1-4; D not certain. Looked up from germline, CDR1 is SQVTM and CDR2 is ANQGSEA. V was shortened by 5 bases and J by 4 bases, with 11 bases between the two germline ends. The CDR3 is 13 residues long. CDR3: CSVSFRGNEKLFF. The CDR3 bases are TGCAGCGTTTCCTTTCGGGGTAATGAAAAACTGTTTTTT.

Only a few counts were recorded for this clone. The chain recombines TRBV9 with TRBJ2-2, with D perhaps TRBD1 (6 bases). Looked up from germline, CDR1 is SGDLS and CDR2 is YYNGEE. This CDR3 is 15 amino acids long. Trimming left V 1 base short and J 0 bases short, with 7 bases between. This chain's CDR3 is CASSVQGTNTGELFF. Written as DNA, the CDR3 is TGTGCCAGCAGCGTACAGGGGACGAACACCGGGGAGCTGTTTTTT.

The V and J genes are TRBV5-4 and TRBJ1-4; 9 bases align to TRBD1. Trimming at V came to 3 bases and at J to 7 bases, leaving 7 bases not matched to a gene. CDR1 is SGHNT and CDR2 is YYREEE in the germline V gene (reference sequence). CDR3 size: 15 residues. DNA for the CDR3: TGTGCCAGCAGCTGGGGACAGGGAAGGAGTGAAAAACTGTTTTTT. Residues: CASSWGQGRSEKLFF. The whole variable domain, filled in from reference TRBV5-4 and TRBJ1-4, reads ETGVTQSPTHLIKTRGQQVTLRCSSQSGHNTVSWYQQALGQGPQFIFQYYREEENGRGNFPPRFSGLQFPNYSSELNVNALELDDSALYLCASSWGQGRSEKLFFGSGTQLSVL.

This chain connects TRBV6-6 to TRBJ2-5; 8 bases line up with TRBD1. This CDR3 is built from 16 residues. Germline V gene data show CDR1 as MNHNY and CDR2 as SVGAGI (reference sequence). The V gene end was trimmed by 1 base and the J gene end by 2 bases; junction bases not matched to a gene: 6. CDR3 amino acids: CASSYLSGQGQETQYF. The CDR3 coding sequence is TGTGCCAGCAGTTACTTATCCGGACAGGGACAAGAGACCCAGTACTTC.

V gene TRBV19 combines with J gene TRBJ1-6; 7 positions agree with TRBD1. Germline V gene sequence: CDR1 LNHDA, CDR2 SQIVND (reference sequence). The V and J ends lost 5 bases and 6 bases, in that order; junction bases with no gene match: 7. CDR3 length: 15 residues. The CDR3 region has the DNA TGTGCCAGTAGTTACCGGGACAGTACTAATTCACCCCTCCACTTT. The encoded protein is CASSYRDSTNSPLHF.

The rearrangement links TRBV6-5 to TRBJ2-7; the D gene is possibly TRBD2 (6 bases). With 2 bases removed from V and 0 bases from J, the gap between germline ends came to 14 bases. Germline CDR1 MNHEY, CDR2 SVGAGI. CDR3 length: 16 amino acids. The CDR3 DNA sequence: TGTGCCAGCAGTTACGGGGGAGGTACAGTCTCCTACGAGCAGTACTTC. Its protein is CASSYGGGTVSYEQYF.

This clone has a handful of counts. This chain joins TRBV5-1 and TRBJ2-5, with 12 bases that match TRBD2. Losses at the gene ends were 5 bases for V and 5 bases for J; bases not matched to a gene: 4. The CDR3 extends over 14 amino acids. Germline CDR1 and CDR2: SGHRS and YFSETQ. The CDR3 DNA follows: TGCGCCAGCAGGACTAGCGGGGGATATGAGACCCAGTACTTC. It is translated as CASRTSGGYETQYF.

This sequence joins TRBV30 and TRBJ1-2, with a tentative D call TRBD1 (5 bases). Germline V gives CDR1 GTSNPN, CDR2 SVGIG (reference sequence). There are 15 residues in the CDR3. Trimming left V 4 bases short and J 0 bases short, with 15 bases between. CDR3 in DNA: TGTGCCTGGACCCCTGGAACAGGACCTAACTATGGCTACACCTTC. Amino acids: CAWTPGTGPNYGYTF.

The V and J genes are TRBV9 and TRBJ1-2; possible D gene TRBD1, 5 bases. CDR3 length: 14 amino acids. Trimming cost V 5 bases and J 5 bases, with 16 bases left between them. Germline V gene sequence: CDR1 SGDLS, CDR2 YYNGEE. The CDR3 nucleotides are TGTGCCAGCAGGGCCGCGGAGGGGATGTATGGCTACACCTTC. It specifies CASRAAEGMYGYTF.

DNA of the CDR3: TGTGCCAGCAGTCCCGGGACAGGTCTCTACGAGCAGTACTTC. Translating it yields CASSPGTGLYEQYF. The chain carries TRBV2 and TRBJ2-7; TRBD1 matches 8 bases. V lost 5 bases to trimming and J lost 3 bases; unmatched junction nucleotides: 6. The CDR3 is 14 residues long. Germline V gene data show CDR1 as SNHLY and CDR2 as FYNNEI. The full variable domain, with the rest looked up from reference TRBV2 and TRBJ2-7, is EPEVTQTPSHQVTQMGQEVILRCVPISNHLYFYWYRQILGQKVEFLVSFYNNEISEKSEIFDDQFSVERPDGSNFTLKIRSTKLEDSAMYFCASSPGTGLYEQYFGPGTRLTVT.

The chain combines TRBV27 with TRBJ1-6; 10 bases align to TRBD1. This CDR3 is 15 amino acids long. Germline trimming cut 5 bases from V and 8 bases from J; bases unmatched to any gene: 6. Germline V gives CDR1 MNHEY, CDR2 SMNVEV (reference sequence). CDR3 sequence reads: CASSPPGQGDSPLHF. The CDR3 coding sequence is TGTGCCAGCAGTCCCCCCGGACAGGGGGATTCACCCCTCCACTTT.

This clone turned up a few times. This sequence joins TRBV6-1 and TRBJ1-1; D is unclear. The CDR3 has 16 amino acids. The V gene's germline CDR1 is MNHNS and CDR2 SASEGT. V gave up 0 bases and J gave up 0 bases, with 11 bases separating them. CDR3 region: CASSEASVPLNTEAFF. The CDR3 DNA reads as TGTGCCAGCAGTGAAGCCTCGGTACCATTGAACACTGAAGCTTTCTTT.

This rearrangement joins TRBV6-5 to TRBJ2-2; possible D gene TRBD1, 5 bases. Germline V gives CDR1 MNHEY, CDR2 SVGAGI. This CDR3 region has 16 residues. Trimming removed 4 bases from V and 1 base from J, with 13 bases in between. The CDR3 loop is CASSLGASLNTGELFF. For the CDR3, the DNA is TGTGCCAGCAGTTTAGGGGCCTCTTTGAACACCGGGGAGCTGTTTTTT.

V is TRBV10-2 and J is TRBJ1-1; D is unclear. V dropped 3 bases and J dropped 6 bases, with 11 bases sitting between them. CDR3 length equals 13 residues. Germline-derived CDR1 and CDR2 are WSHSY and SAAADI. CDR3 loop: CASSDRGFSEAFF. CDR3 nucleotides: TGCGCCAGCAGTGACCGAGGGTTTTCTGAAGCTTTCTTT.

This rearrangement joins TRBV5-4 to TRBJ1-6; D is possibly TRBD1 (5 bases). V lost 4 bases and J 5 bases, leaving 16 bases between the germline ends. The CDR3 totals 16 residues. Looked up from germline, CDR1 is SGHNT and CDR2 is YYREEE (reference sequence). The CDR3 region is CASSHFTRDDNSPLHF. CDR3 in DNA: TGTGCCAGCAGCCATTTCACGCGGGACGATAATTCACCCCTCCACTTT.

This clone was counted once. V is TRBV11-1 and J is TRBJ1-1; TRBD1 agrees at 8 bases. Germline-derived CDR1 and CDR2 are SGHAT and FQDESV (reference sequence). The trim removed 1 base at V and 6 bases at J, leaving 13 bases unmatched. The CDR3 is 17 residues long. CDR3 region: CASSLVGRQGLRAEAFF. DNA of the CDR3: TGTGCCAGCAGCTTAGTAGGCCGACAGGGGCTACGCGCTGAAGCTTTCTTT.

This chain uses TRBV13 with TRBJ1-1; 7 nucleotides agree with TRBD1. Germline V gives CDR1 PRHDT, CDR2 FYEKMQ (reference sequence). The CDR3 length is 15 residues. The J segment lost 0 bases and the V segment lost 10 bases, leaving 11 bases of the junction unmatched. CDR3 sequence (DNA): TGTGCCACCCGGACAGGCGACCCCATGAACACTGAAGCTTTCTTT. This encodes CATRTGDPMNTEAFF.

DNA of the CDR3: TGTGCCAGCTCACCGAAACTAGCGGGGGGCACCGCCAATGAGCAGTTCTTC. Encoded protein: CASSPKLAGGTANEQFF. The chain combines TRBV18 with TRBJ2-1; TRBD2 matches at 12 bases. Unmatched junction bases numbered 9, after V lost 3 bases and J lost 6 bases. This CDR3 has 17 residues. Germline values: CDR1 KGHSH, CDR2 LQKENI.

The chain uses TRBV28 and TRBJ2-7; D possibly corresponds to TRBD2 (6 bases). Germline CDR1 and CDR2: MDHEN and SYDVKM. This CDR3 spans 18 amino acids. Trimming stripped 6 bases from V and 4 bases from J, with 28 bases between. CDR3 in amino acids: CASSRPPPGVVSGYEQYF. The DNA for the CDR3 is TGTGCCAGCAGCAGGCCCCCCCCGGGGGTTGTGTCGGGATACGAGCAGTACTTC.

CDR3 sequence: CASSLYGTGEYEQYF. CDR3 DNA sequence: TGTGCCAGCAGTTTATATGGGACAGGGGAGTACGAGCAGTACTTC. The chain has TRBV6-1 and TRBJ2-7; 10 bases map to TRBD1. Germline CDR1 MNHNS, CDR2 SASEGT. Trimming at V came to 5 bases and at J to 4 bases, leaving 8 bases not matched to a gene. The length of the CDR3 is 15 residues.

This clone was counted a few times. The chain combines TRBV6-5 with TRBJ1-2; D may be TRBD1 (5 bases). V was clipped by 2 bases and J by 8 bases, with 6 bases between them. The germline gives CDR1 MNHEY, CDR2 SVGAGI. The CDR3 totals 11 residues. CDR3 sequence: CASSYGGGYTF. The CDR3 bases are TGTGCCAGCAGTTACGGGGGGGGCTACACCTTC.

V and J are TRBV5-5 and TRBJ2-1, with 9 bases matching TRBD1. This CDR3 is 15 amino acids long. Per the germline V gene, CDR1 is SGHKS and CDR2 is YYEKEE (reference sequence). J gave up 4 bases and V 4 bases, and 6 bases lay outside the gene matches. The CDR3 DNA is TGTGCCAGCAGCCATGGGACAGGGAAGTACAATGAGCAGTTCTTC. Its protein product is CASSHGTGKYNEQFF.

As concerns this clone: This specimen includes other DNA sequences encoding the same CDR3. This rearrangement joins TRBV5-1 to TRBJ2-3; TRBD1 might be the D (6 bases). Between the trimmed V and J ends, which lost 0 bases and 1 base, there was a span of 12 bases. There are 16 residues in the CDR3. CDR1 is SGHRS and CDR2 is YFSETQ in the germline V gene. The CDR3 region is CASSLGGGGGTDTQYF. The CDR3 bases are TGCGCCAGCAGCTTGGGAGGGGGTGGAGGCACAGATACGCAGTATTTT.

The chain combines TRBV15 with TRBJ2-7, with 13 bases fitting TRBD2. The V segment lost 0 bases and the J segment 4 bases; nucleotides outside the gene matches: 3. This CDR3 spans 16 amino acids. Per the germline V gene, CDR1 is LNHNV and CDR2 is YYDKDF (reference sequence). CDR3 sequence: CATSRDRLAGGYEQYF. The CDR3 DNA reads as TGTGCCACCAGCAGAGATAGACTAGCGGGGGGATACGAGCAGTACTTC.